This T cell receptor beta chain was recovered during a study of T-cell memory formation after mild COVID-19. Overall study context: The TCR clusters were mostly specific to one donor.

CDR1 is MDHEN, CDR2 SYDVKM, per germline. This CDR3 comprises 12 residues. Trimming removed 8 bases from V and 7 bases from J, with 11 bases in between. One entry per CDR3 protein results from TCRdb running MiXCR on the 5' RACE reads. The sample lists over 55,000 distinct CDR3 sequences; over 9% were seen once. Study-level results: Confirmation of SARS-CoV-2 specificity was lacking for second-wave clones peaking day 37.

The sample holds a few counts of this clonotype. Its specificity is unknown. The V gene is TRBV28, the J gene TRBJ1-4, with a weak D call TRBD1 (5 bases). This clonotype was obtained from a man between 18 and 29 years old who had mild COVID-19 (a few samples of this study predate the infection). Cell type and time point are not known. Sequencing input: PBMCs or a T cell subset sorted from them (not recorded which). Written as DNA, the CDR3 is TGTGCCAGCTCGGGACTTCGTGAAAAACTGTTTTTT. Protein sequence: CASSGLREKLFF.